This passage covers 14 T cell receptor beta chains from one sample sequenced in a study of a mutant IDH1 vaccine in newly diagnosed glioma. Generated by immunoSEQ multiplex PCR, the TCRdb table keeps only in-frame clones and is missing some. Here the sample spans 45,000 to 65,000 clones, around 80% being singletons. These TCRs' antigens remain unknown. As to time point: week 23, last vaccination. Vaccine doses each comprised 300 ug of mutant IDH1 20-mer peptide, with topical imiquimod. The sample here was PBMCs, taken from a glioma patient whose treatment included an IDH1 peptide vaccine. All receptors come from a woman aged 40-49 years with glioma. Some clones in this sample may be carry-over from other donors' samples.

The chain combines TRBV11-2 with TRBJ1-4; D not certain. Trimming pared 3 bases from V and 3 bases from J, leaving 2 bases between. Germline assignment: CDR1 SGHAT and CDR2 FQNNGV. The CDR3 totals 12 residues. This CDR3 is CASSFANEKLFF. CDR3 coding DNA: TGTGCCAGCAGCTTCGCTAATGAAAAACTGTTTTTT.

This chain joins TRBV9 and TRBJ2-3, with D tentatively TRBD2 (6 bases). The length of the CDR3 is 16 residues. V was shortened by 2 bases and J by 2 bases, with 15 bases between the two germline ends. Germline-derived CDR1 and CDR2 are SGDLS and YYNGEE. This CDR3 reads CASSVGLSPLTDTQYF. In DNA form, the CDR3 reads TGTGCCAGCAGCGTCGGACTAAGCCCTCTCACAGATACGCAGTATTTT. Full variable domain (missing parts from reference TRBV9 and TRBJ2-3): DSGVTQTPKHLITATGQRVTLRCSPRSGDLSVYWYQQSLDQGLQFLIQYYNGEERAKGNILERFSAQQFPDLHSELNLSSLELGDSALYFCASSVGLSPLTDTQYFGPGTRLTVL.

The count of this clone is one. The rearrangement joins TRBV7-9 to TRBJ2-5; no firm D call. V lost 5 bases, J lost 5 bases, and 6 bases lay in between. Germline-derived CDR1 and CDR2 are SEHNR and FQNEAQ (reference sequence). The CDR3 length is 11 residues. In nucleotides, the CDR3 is TGTGCCAGCAGCCCTATGGAGACCCAGTACTTC. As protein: CASSPMETQYF.

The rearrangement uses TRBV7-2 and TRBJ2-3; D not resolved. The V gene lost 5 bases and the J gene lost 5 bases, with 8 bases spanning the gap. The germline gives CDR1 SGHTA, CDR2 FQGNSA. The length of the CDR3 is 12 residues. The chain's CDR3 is CASSPLRDTQYF. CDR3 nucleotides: TGTGCCAGCAGCCCCCTCAGAGATACGCAGTATTTT.

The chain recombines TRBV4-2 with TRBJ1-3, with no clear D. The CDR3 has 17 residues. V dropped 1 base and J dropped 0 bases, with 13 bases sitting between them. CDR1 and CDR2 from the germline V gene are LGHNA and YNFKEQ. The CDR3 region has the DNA TGTGCCAGCAGCCAAGGCCGGAGAAGAAGCTCTGGAAACACCATATATTTT. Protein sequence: CASSQGRRRSSGNTIYF.

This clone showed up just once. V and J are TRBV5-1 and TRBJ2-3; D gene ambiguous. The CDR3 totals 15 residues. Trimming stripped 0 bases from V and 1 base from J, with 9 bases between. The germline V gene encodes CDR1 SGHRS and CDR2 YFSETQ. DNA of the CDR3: TGCGCCAGCAGCTTGGGTAGCACCGGCACAGATACGCAGTATTTT. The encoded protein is CASSLGSTGTDTQYF.

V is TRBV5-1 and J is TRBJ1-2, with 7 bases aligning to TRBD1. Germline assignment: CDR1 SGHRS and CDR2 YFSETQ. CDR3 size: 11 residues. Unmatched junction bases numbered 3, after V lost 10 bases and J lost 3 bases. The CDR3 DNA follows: TGCGCCCCAGGGGGGGACTATGGCTACACCTTC. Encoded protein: CAPGGDYGYTF.

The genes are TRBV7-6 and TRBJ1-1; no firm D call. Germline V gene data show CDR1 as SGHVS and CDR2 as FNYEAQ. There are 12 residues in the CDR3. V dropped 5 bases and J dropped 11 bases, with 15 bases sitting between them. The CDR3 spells CASSTDSSGAFF. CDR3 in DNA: TGTGCCAGCAGCACCGATTCGTCCGGGGCTTTCTTT.

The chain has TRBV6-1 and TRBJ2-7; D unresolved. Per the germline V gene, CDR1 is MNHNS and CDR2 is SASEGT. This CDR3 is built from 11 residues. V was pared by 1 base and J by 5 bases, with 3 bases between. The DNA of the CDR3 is TGTGCCAGCAGTGAAGTCAACGAGCAGTACTTC. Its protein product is CASSEVNEQYF.

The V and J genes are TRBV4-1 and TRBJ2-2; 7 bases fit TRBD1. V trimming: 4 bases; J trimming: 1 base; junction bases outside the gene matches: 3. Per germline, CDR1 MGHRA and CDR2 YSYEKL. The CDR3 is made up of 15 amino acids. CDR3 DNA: TGCGCCAGCAGCCCGTGGACAGGGAACACCGGGGAGCTGTTTTTT. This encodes CASSPWTGNTGELFF.

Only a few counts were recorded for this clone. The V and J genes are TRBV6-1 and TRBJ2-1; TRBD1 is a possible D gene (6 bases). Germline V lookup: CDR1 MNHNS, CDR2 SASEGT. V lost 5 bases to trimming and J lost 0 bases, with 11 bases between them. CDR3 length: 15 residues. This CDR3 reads CASSHRVVSYNEQFF. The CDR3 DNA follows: TGTGCCAGCAGTCACAGGGTAGTCTCCTACAATGAGCAGTTCTTC.

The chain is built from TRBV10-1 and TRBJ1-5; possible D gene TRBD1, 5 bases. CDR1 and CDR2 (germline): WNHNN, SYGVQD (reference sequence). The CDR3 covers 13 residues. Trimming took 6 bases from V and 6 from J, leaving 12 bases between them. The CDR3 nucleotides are TGCGCCAGCAGCCAGGGAACGGGTCAGCCCCAGCATTTT. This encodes CASSQGTGQPQHF.

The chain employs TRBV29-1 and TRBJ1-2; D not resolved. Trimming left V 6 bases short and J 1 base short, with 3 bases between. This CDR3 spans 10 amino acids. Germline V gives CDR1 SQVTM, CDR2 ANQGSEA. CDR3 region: CSVDNYGYTF. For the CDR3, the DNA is TGCAGCGTCGATAACTATGGCTACACCTTC. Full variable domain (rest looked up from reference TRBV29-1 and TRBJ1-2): SAVISQKPSRDICQRGTSLTIQCQVDSQVTMMFWYRQQPGQSLTLIATANQGSEATYESGFVIDKFPISRPNLTFSTLTVSNMSPEDSSIYLCSVDNYGYTFGSGTRLTVV.

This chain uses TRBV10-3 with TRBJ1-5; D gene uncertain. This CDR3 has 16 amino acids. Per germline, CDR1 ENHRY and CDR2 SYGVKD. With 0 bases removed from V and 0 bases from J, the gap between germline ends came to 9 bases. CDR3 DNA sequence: TGTGCCATCAGTGAGTCGACACCAAATAGCAATCAGCCCCAGCATTTT. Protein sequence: CAISESTPNSNQPQHF.